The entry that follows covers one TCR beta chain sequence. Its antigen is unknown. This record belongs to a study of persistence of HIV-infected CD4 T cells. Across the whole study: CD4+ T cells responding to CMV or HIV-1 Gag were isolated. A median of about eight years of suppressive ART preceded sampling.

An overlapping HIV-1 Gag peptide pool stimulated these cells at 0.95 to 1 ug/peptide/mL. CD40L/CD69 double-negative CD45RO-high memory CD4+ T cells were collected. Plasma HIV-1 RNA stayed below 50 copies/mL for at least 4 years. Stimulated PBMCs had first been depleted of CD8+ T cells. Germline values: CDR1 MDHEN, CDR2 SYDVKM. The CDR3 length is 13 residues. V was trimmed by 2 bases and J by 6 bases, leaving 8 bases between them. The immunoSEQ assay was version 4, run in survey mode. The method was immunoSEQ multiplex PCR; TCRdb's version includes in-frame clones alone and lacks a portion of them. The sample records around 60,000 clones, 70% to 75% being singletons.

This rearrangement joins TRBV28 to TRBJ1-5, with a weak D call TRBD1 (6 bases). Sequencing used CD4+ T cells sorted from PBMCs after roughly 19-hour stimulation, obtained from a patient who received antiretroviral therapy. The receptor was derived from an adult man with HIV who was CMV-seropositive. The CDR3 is CASSLGGSQPQHF. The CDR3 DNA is TGTGCCAGCAGTTTAGGGGGCTCTCAGCCCCAGCATTTT.